Sequencing of this T cell receptor (beta chain) was carried out in a study of Ad26.COV2.S vaccination and SARS-CoV-2 variants. Study context: Participants got Ad26.COV2.S intramuscularly, once or twice 56 days apart. Study findings and constraints: Researchers cautioned that TCR breadth and depth analyses may have underestimated total T cell responses. Vaccinated individuals (as opposed to placebo recipients) had higher spike-specific TCR breadth.

This clone was observed a single time. Its specificity is unknown. The assay was immunoSEQ multiplex PCR, and TCRdb's table has in-frame clones only and misses some. The table lists some 640,000 clones, about 90% of them singletons. Treatment of the sample: some 20 received Ad26.COV2.S at low or high dose, single or two shots; 5 received placebo; per-sample allocation not given. Collection of the samples took place on day 63 after the first injection of vaccine or placebo. Based in Boston, the donor was an adult of 18-55 years. The V gene end was trimmed by 4 bases and the J gene end by 4 bases; junction bases not matched to a gene: 3. The CDR3 contains 14 residues. Per the germline V gene, CDR1 is LNHDA and CDR2 is SQIVND (reference sequence).

The rearrangement uses TRBV19 and TRBJ2-3; 9 bases map to TRBD2. The clonotype originates from a person between 18 and 59 years old who received the Ad26.COV2.S COVID-19 vaccine or a placebo. The sample was peripheral blood, taken in a trial of Ad26.COV2.S vaccine versus placebo. The DNA of the CDR3 is TGTGCCAGTAGTAACCGCGGGGGGGCAGATACGCAGTATTTT. Encoded protein: CASSNRGGADTQYF.